The present T cell receptor beta chain was sequenced within a study of blood T cell repertoires in COVID-19. Study-level information: COVID-19 samples, acute and convalescent, were from the United States, Italy and Spain. Nucleic acid was either cDNA or gDNA, and it came from T cells, B-cell-depleted T cells, or PBMCs.

Seattle enrolled patients during active infection and tracked them longitudinally. This CDR3 comprises 16 residues. Germline trimming cut 4 bases from V and 1 base from J; bases unmatched to any gene: 5. The germline CDR1 and CDR2 sequences are KGHDR and SFDVKD. As concerns this clone: This sample includes further DNA sequences coding for the same CDR3.

Assay used: immunoSEQ multiplex PCR; TCRdb lists only in-frame clones, some missing. Of approximately 350,000 clones listed, 87% are singletons. The material sequenced was peripheral blood. This receptor was identified in a woman aged 45-65 years with COVID-19, enrolled during active disease. V gene TRBV24-1 combines with J gene TRBJ2-3; 9 nucleotides agree with TRBD1. The CDR3 nucleotides read TGTGCCACCAGTGACCTGGGACAGGGAGGCACAGATACGCAGTATTTT. Protein product: CATSDLGQGGTDTQYF.